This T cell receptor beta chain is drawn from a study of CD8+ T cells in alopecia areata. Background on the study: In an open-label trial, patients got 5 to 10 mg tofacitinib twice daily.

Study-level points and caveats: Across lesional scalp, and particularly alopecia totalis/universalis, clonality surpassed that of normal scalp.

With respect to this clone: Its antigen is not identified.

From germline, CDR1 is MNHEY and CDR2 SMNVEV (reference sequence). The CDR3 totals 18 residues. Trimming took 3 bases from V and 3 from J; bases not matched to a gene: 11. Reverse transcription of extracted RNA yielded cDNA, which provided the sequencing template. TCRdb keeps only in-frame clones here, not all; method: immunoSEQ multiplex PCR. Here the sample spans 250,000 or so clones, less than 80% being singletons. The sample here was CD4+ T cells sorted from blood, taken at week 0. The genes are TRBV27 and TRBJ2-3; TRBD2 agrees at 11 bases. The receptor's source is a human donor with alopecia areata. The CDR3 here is CASSFIAGGRRRTDTQYF. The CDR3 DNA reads TGTGCCAGCAGTTTTATAGCGGGGGGGCGTCGGAGAACAGATACGCAGTATTTT.